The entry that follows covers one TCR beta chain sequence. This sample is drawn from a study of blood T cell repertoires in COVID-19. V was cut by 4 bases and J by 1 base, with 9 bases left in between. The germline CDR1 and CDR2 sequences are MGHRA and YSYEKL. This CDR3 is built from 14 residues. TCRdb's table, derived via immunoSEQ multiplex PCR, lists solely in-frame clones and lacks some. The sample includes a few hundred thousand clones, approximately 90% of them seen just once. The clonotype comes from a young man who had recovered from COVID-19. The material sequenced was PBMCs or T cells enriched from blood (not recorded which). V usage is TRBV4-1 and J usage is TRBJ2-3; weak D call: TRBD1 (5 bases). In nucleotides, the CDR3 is TGCGCCAGCAGCCCCGTCAGGGGCACAGATACGCAGTATTTT. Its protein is CASSPVRGTDTQYF.